This T cell receptor (beta chain) was sequenced during a study of T cell responses to AZD1222 COVID-19 vaccine. Germline V gives CDR1 SEHNR, CDR2 FQNEAQ (reference sequence). The V segment lost 5 bases and the J segment 1 base; nucleotides outside the gene matches: 13. The CDR3 has 17 residues. Study-wide results and caveats: Repertoire collection took place solely once the T cell response had peaked. Baseline seropositives among AZD1222 recipients totaled only 6 or 7.

Method: immunoSEQ multiplex PCR; TCRdb's copy keeps in-frame clones and lacks some. Altogether some 130,000 clones are present, roughly 90% being singletons, with the ten largest covering over 2.5%. Comment on this clone: Its specificity is not known.

This chain uses TRBV7-9 with TRBJ2-5, with 7 bases that match TRBD1. The TCR originated in an adult in good health. The specimen was peripheral blood, collected on day 0 of AZD1222 vaccination. The CDR3 DNA is TGTGCCAGCAGCCCATCAGGACAGGAACATGTCCAAGAGACCCAGTACTTC. Translating it yields CASSPSGQEHVQETQYF.